The 27 T cell receptor beta chains presented below share a single source sample, sequenced in a study of T cell repertoires in cytomegalovirus infection. TCRdb reprocessed the reads via MiXCR and lists one record per CDR3 protein. The sample records approximately 270,000 distinct CDR3 sequences, roughly a fifth being singletons. The antigens these receptors bind are not known. This specimen consisted of cultured PBMCs, obtained from culture after CMV antigen stimulation. The receptors were gathered from a human donor in good health (CMV status not recorded). Some clones in this sample may be carry-over from other donors' samples.

This clonotype was observed a handful of times. The chain couples TRBV6-2 or TRBV6-3 to TRBJ1-5, with 9 nucleotides matching TRBD1. In germline, CDR1 is MNHEY, CDR2 SVGEGT. This CDR3 spans 18 amino acids. V was clipped by 4 bases and J by 9 bases; unmatched bases: 19. CDR3 sequence reads: CASSSSLRTGAILSPQHF. Here the CDR3 DNA reads TGTGCCAGCAGTTCCTCCCTAAGGACAGGGGCTATTTTATCGCCCCAGCATTTT.

Many counts were recorded for this clonotype. In nucleotides, the CDR3 is TGTGCCAGCAGCTTAGACCCAGTGACCCAGTACTTC. Its protein product is CASSLDPVTQYF. This rearrangement joins TRBV7-2 to TRBJ2-5; D unclear. V gave up 1 base and J gave up 7 bases, with 7 bases separating them. Germline values: CDR1 SGHTA, CDR2 FQGNSA. The CDR3 covers 12 residues. Drawing the rest from reference TRBV7-2 and TRBJ2-5, the complete variable domain is GAGVSQSPSNKVTEKGKDVELRCDPISGHTALYWYRQSLGQGLEFLIYFQGNSAPDKSGLPSDRFSAERTGGSVSTLTIQRTQQEDSAVYLCASSLDPVTQYFGPGTRLLVL.

The chain has TRBV11-2 and TRBJ2-1; 10 bases fit TRBD2. The V segment lost 5 bases and the J segment 7 bases; nucleotides outside the gene matches: 5. Germline lookup yields CDR1 SGHAT and CDR2 FQNNGV. The CDR3 runs to 14 residues. In DNA form, the CDR3 reads TGTGCCAGCAGCGTACTAGCGGGGACTAATGAGCAGTTCTTC. Its translation: CASSVLAGTNEQFF.

The gene calls are TRBV7-2 and TRBJ2-1, with 8 nucleotides matching TRBD2. The CDR3 has 16 residues. Germline loops: CDR1 SGHTA, CDR2 FQGNSA. Unmatched junction bases numbered 8, after V lost 5 bases and J lost 2 bases. CDR3 sequence: CASSPGGGRTYNEQFF. The CDR3 bases are TGTGCCAGCAGCCCCGGGGGCGGGAGGACCTACAATGAGCAGTTCTTC.

In this sample, this clonotype turned up a few times. V gene TRBV10-3 combines with J gene TRBJ2-5; TRBD2 agrees at 14 bases. Unmatched junction bases numbered 2, after V lost 5 bases and J lost 3 bases. CDR1 and CDR2 (germline): ENHRY, SYGVKD. The length of the CDR3 is 15 residues. In nucleotides, the CDR3 is TGTGCCATCAGTCTGACTAGCGGGGGGGAAGAGACCCAGTACTTC. Residues: CAISLTSGGEETQYF.

This clonotype was counted many times. This sequence joins TRBV6-6 and TRBJ2-7; the D gene is possibly TRBD2 (6 bases). Germline assignment: CDR1 MNHNY and CDR2 SVGAGI (reference sequence). V was trimmed by 0 bases and J by 3 bases, leaving 9 bases between them. The CDR3 is 14 amino acids. CDR3 region: CASSYSGLDYEQYV. The CDR3 DNA reads TGTGCCAGCAGTTACTCGGGACTTGACTACGAGCAGTACGTC.

This clonotype was recorded a few times. The rearrangement joins TRBV5-4 to TRBJ1-1; D unclear. Trimming pared 0 bases from V and 0 bases from J, leaving 9 bases between. The CDR3 is 15 amino acids. Germline loops: CDR1 SGHNT, CDR2 YYREEE (reference sequence). CDR3 protein: CASSLAGPLNTEAFF. Here the CDR3 DNA reads TGTGCCAGCAGCTTGGCAGGACCCTTGAACACTGAAGCTTTCTTT.

The chain joins TRBV27 to TRBJ2-1, with 9 bases that match TRBD2. The CDR3 sequence is 16 residues long. Per the germline V gene, CDR1 is MNHEY and CDR2 is SMNVEV (reference sequence). The J segment lost 2 bases and the V segment lost 5 bases, leaving 7 bases of the junction unmatched. CDR3 in DNA: TGTGCCAGCAGTCTCTCTAGCGGGGAGACCTACAATGAGCAGTTCTTC. Its translation: CASSLSSGETYNEQFF.

This clonotype has a count of ten or more. The chain employs TRBV7-9 and TRBJ1-2, with D possibly being TRBD1 (5 bases). The CDR3 spans 13 residues. Germline V gene sequence: CDR1 SEHNR, CDR2 FQNEAQ (reference sequence). V was pared by 0 bases and J by 5 bases, with 7 bases between. CDR3 protein: CASSLAGEYGYTF. Here the CDR3 DNA reads TGTGCCAGCAGCTTAGCAGGGGAATATGGCTACACCTTC.

V usage is TRBV2 and J usage is TRBJ1-1; the D is unclear. The length of the CDR3 is 13 residues. V was shortened by 3 bases and J by 6 bases, with 11 bases between the two germline ends. CDR1 and CDR2 (germline): SNHLY, FYNNEI. The CDR3 loop reads CASSEAGVSEAFF. Here the CDR3 DNA reads TGTGCCAGCAGTGAGGCGGGTGTCTCTGAAGCTTTCTTT.

This clonotype was detected ten times or more. V is TRBV7-2 and J is TRBJ1-1; D is unresolved. V lost 4 bases, J lost 3 bases, and 9 bases lay in between. The V gene's germline CDR1 is SGHTA and CDR2 FQGNSA. The CDR3 loop spans 13 amino acids. The CDR3: CASSSHGYTEAFF. Written as DNA, the CDR3 is TGTGCCAGCAGCTCACACGGATACACTGAAGCTTTCTTT. Filled out from reference TRBV7-2 and TRBJ1-1, the complete variable domain reads GAGVSQSPSNKVTEKGKDVELRCDPISGHTALYWYRQSLGQGLEFLIYFQGNSAPDKSGLPSDRFSAERTGGSVSTLTIQRTQQEDSAVYLCASSSHGYTEAFFGQGTRLTVV.

This clonotype was detected ten times or more. The chain is built from TRBV19 and TRBJ2-2, with 9 positions matching TRBD1. The CDR3 is 14 residues long. The V gene's germline CDR1 is LNHDA and CDR2 SQIVND (reference sequence). The J segment lost 4 bases and the V segment lost 5 bases, leaving 2 bases of the junction unmatched. The CDR3 loop is CASSRQGVTGELFF. The CDR3 region has the DNA TGTGCCAGTAGTCGACAGGGGGTCACCGGGGAGCTGTTTTTT.

This clonotype appeared a single time. The gene calls are TRBV6-6 and TRBJ2-7, with D perhaps matching TRBD1 or TRBD2 (6 bases each). Germline CDR1 and CDR2: MNHNY and SVGAGI (reference sequence). The CDR3 extends over 13 amino acids. The ends were cut back, 10 bases at V and 2 bases at J, with 15 bases in the middle. CDR3 bases: TGTGCCACCGCGGAGGGGGAGCCCTACGAGCAGTACGTC. Translated: CATAEGEPYEQYV.

The V and J genes are TRBV27 and TRBJ1-1, with TRBD1 matching 8 bases. Germline assignment: CDR1 MNHEY and CDR2 SMNVEV (reference sequence). CDR3 length equals 17 residues. Trimming cost V 5 bases and J 4 bases; bases outside gene matches: 15. Written as DNA, the CDR3 is TGTGCCAGCAGTCCCTCAGGGACAGGAGAACTAGTCACTGAAGCTTTCTTT. This codes for CASSPSGTGELVTEAFF.

This clonotype was recorded a few times. The chain uses TRBV24-1 and TRBJ2-3; D is undetermined. Germline V gives CDR1 KGHDR, CDR2 SFDVKD. CDR3 size: 15 residues. V was cut by 4 bases and J by 1 base, with 11 bases left in between. CDR3 DNA sequence: TGTGCCACCAGTGACAAGGGCACTGGCACAGATACGCAGTATTTT. Translated, it gives CATSDKGTGTDTQYF.

Comments on this clonotype: Sequence at one end of the junction differs from germline and may be a read error. The genes are TRBV4-1 and TRBJ2-4; 9 positions match TRBD2. Germline V CDR1 and CDR2: MGHRA, YSYEKL. This CDR3 is built from 14 residues. The CDR3 DNA follows: TGCACCAGCAGCCTCGGGACTAGCAACCTCATTCAGTACTTC. This sequence encodes CTSSLGTSNLIQYF.

The CDR3 nucleotides are TGCAGTGCTAGAGTAGCGGGAGTAGTTGAGCAGTTCTTC. Protein: CSARVAGVVEQFF. This chain joins TRBV20-1 and TRBJ2-1; 9 positions agree with TRBD2. This CDR3 contains 13 residues. Per the germline V gene, CDR1 is DFQATT and CDR2 is SNEGSKA (reference sequence). V shed 1 base, J shed 9 bases, and the junction held 4 bases outside the gene matches.

This clonotype was counted many times. The chain joins TRBV5-1 to TRBJ1-1; D perhaps matches TRBD1 (5 bases). Trimming took off 3 bases at V and 2 bases at J, with 14 bases between the two ends. CDR1 and CDR2 from the germline V gene are SGHRS and YFSETQ. The CDR3 has 15 residues. CDR3 in amino acids: CASSSTGTVNTEAFF. CDR3 bases: TGCGCCAGCAGCTCAACCGGGACGGTAAACACTGAAGCTTTCTTT.

This rearrangement joins TRBV10-1 to TRBJ2-1; D possibly corresponds to TRBD2 (6 bases). V lost 3 bases and J 7 bases, leaving 13 bases between the germline ends. This CDR3 is 14 amino acids long. Germline CDR1 and CDR2: WNHNN and SYGVQD (reference sequence). CDR3 sequence: CASSDGGSNNEQFF. CDR3 nucleotides: TGCGCCAGCAGTGATGGAGGGAGTAATAATGAGCAGTTCTTC.

This clonotype was observed a handful of times. The chain couples TRBV4-1 to TRBJ2-7; D is uncertain. CDR3 length: 13 amino acids. V was trimmed by 3 bases and J by 3 bases, leaving 9 bases between them. Germline assignment: CDR1 MGHRA and CDR2 YSYEKL. Written as DNA, the CDR3 is TGCGCCAGCAGCCAGCCTCCGGGCTACGAGCAGTACTTC. Translated: CASSQPPGYEQYF.

The V and J genes are TRBV6-2 or TRBV6-3 and TRBJ2-3, with D perhaps matching TRBD1 (6 bases). Germline V gene data show CDR1 as MNHEY and CDR2 as SVGEGT. Trimming pared 7 bases from V and 4 bases from J, leaving 12 bases between. The CDR3 length is 13 residues. Here the CDR3 reads CASTSRGADTQYF. The DNA for the CDR3 is TGTGCCAGCACCTCCAGGGGAGCAGATACGCAGTATTTT.

The chain recombines TRBV5-4 with TRBJ2-1; possibly TRBD2 for D (6 bases). V lost 3 bases and J 4 bases, leaving 11 bases between the germline ends. Germline-derived CDR1 and CDR2 are SGHNT and YYREEE (reference sequence). This CDR3 spans 14 amino acids. The DNA of the CDR3 is TGTGCCAGCAGCTCGGGACTTCTATACAATGAGCAGTTCTTC. Residues: CASSSGLLYNEQFF.

This clonotype has just a few counts. This chain uses TRBV6-4 with TRBJ1-5; D gene unclear. The V gene lost 4 bases and the J gene lost 6 bases, with 22 bases spanning the gap. This CDR3 region has 17 residues. The germline gives CDR1 MRHNA, CDR2 SNTAGT. DNA of the CDR3: TGTGCCAGCAGTGCCCTCCAATACTCGGGTTTAGTTCAGCCCCAGCATTTT. Residues: CASSALQYSGLVQPQHF.

This clonotype was detected ten times or more. The chain is built from TRBV7-2 and TRBJ1-3; TRBD1 might be the D (5 bases). The CDR3 consists of 15 residues. Germline-derived CDR1 and CDR2 are SGHTA and FQGNSA. The V end was cut by 5 bases, the J end by 0 bases, with 11 bases between. CDR3 bases: TGTGCCAGCAGCCCCGGGACGGCCTCTGGAAACACCATATATTTT. It yields the protein CASSPGTASGNTIYF.

This sequence joins TRBV15 and TRBJ2-5, with 9 bases lining up with TRBD1. CDR3 length: 15 residues. CDR1 and CDR2 (germline): LNHNV, YYDKDF (reference sequence). After removal of 1 base from V and 5 bases from J, the junction contained 5 bases not matched to a gene. CDR3 residues: CATSRGNRGHETQYF. The CDR3 bases are TGTGCCACCAGCAGAGGGAACAGGGGGCACGAGACCCAGTACTTC.

The chain uses TRBV20-1 and TRBJ2-3; D gene unclear. The V gene's germline CDR1 is DFQATT and CDR2 SNEGSKA (reference sequence). The CDR3 length is 10 residues. V lost 7 bases to trimming and J lost 7 bases, with 9 bases between them. For the CDR3, the DNA is TGCAGTGGGGCGCACCATACGCAGTATTTT. This sequence encodes CSGAHHTQYF.

This chain links TRBV19 with TRBJ2-3; D gene unclear. This CDR3 region has 14 residues. The ends were cut back, 1 base at V and 4 bases at J, with 9 bases in the middle. CDR1 is LNHDA and CDR2 is SQIVND in the germline V gene (reference sequence). This CDR3 is CASSIANPADTQYF. CDR3 nucleotides: TGTGCCAGTAGTATAGCTAATCCGGCAGATACGCAGTATTTT. The full variable domain, with the rest looked up from reference TRBV19 and TRBJ2-3, is DGGITQSPKYLFRKEGQNVTLSCEQNLNHDAMYWYRQDPGQGLRLIYYSQIVNDFQKGDIAEGYSVSREKKESFPLTVTSAQKNPTAFYLCASSIANPADTQYFGPGTRLTVL.